These 17 T cell receptor beta chains were sequenced from one sample in a study of T cells after yellow fever vaccination. TCRdb used MiXCR to reprocess the 5' RACE reads, holding one entry per CDR3 protein. The sample consists of about 58,000 distinct CDR3 sequences, more than 5.5% of them appearing once. Sample: CD8+ T cells sorted from PBMCs, taken on the day of the first yellow fever vaccination. Receptors originate from a man aged 18 to 29 who received the YFV17D yellow fever vaccine.

The chain recombines TRBV4-1 with TRBJ1-2; D ambiguous. CDR1 and CDR2 (germline): MGHRA, YSYEKL. Trimming pared 0 bases from V and 4 bases from J, leaving 12 bases between. This CDR3 contains 15 residues. CDR3 nucleotide sequence: TGCGCCAGCAGCCAAGATTTCGAAGGTAGCTATGGCTACACCTTC. Protein: CASSQDFEGSYGYTF.

This clonotype has ten or more counts. The rearrangement uses TRBV20-1 and TRBJ2-7; 9 positions agree with TRBD1. Looked up from germline, CDR1 is DFQATT and CDR2 is SNEGSKA (reference sequence). Losses at the gene ends were 3 bases for V and 0 bases for J; bases not matched to a gene: 3. The CDR3 contains 14 residues. Here the CDR3 reads CSAREQGASYEQYV. DNA of the CDR3: TGCAGTGCTAGGGAACAGGGGGCCTCCTACGAGCAGTACGTC.

The chain joins TRBV4-1 to TRBJ2-1; D unresolved. This CDR3 has 13 residues. CDR1 is MGHRA and CDR2 is YSYEKL in the germline V gene. V lost 3 bases, J lost 4 bases, and 7 bases lay in between. In DNA, the CDR3 is TGCGCCAGCAGCCAGGCTAGGTACAATGAGCAGTTCTTC. It encodes CASSQARYNEQFF.

This chain joins TRBV5-1 and TRBJ1-1, with 8 bases aligning to TRBD1. The CDR3 runs 14 residues. V trimming: 4 bases; J trimming: 3 bases; junction bases outside the gene matches: 5. Looked up from germline, CDR1 is SGHRS and CDR2 is YFSETQ. DNA of the CDR3: TGCGCCAGCAGCCTGAAACAGGGGGACACTGAAGCTTTCTTT. Its translation: CASSLKQGDTEAFF.

This clonotype appeared many times. The chain recombines TRBV7-9 with TRBJ1-2; 7 nucleotides match TRBD1. The V gene's germline CDR1 is SEHNR and CDR2 FQNEAQ (reference sequence). There are 13 residues in the CDR3. V was pared by 6 bases and J by 8 bases, with 9 bases of the junction left unmatched. CDR3 amino acids: CASSPTGVKGYTF. The CDR3 coding sequence is TGTGCCAGCAGTCCTACAGGGGTGAAGGGCTACACCTTC.

There are many counts of this clonotype. The rearrangement links TRBV19 to TRBJ2-4; 9 bases are shared with TRBD1. The CDR3 covers 15 residues. V lost 5 bases to trimming and J lost 5 bases; unmatched junction nucleotides: 7. The germline CDR1 and CDR2 sequences are LNHDA and SQIVND (reference sequence). The CDR3 loop is CASSGTGRMENIQYF. The DNA of the CDR3 is TGTGCCAGTAGTGGGACAGGGAGGATGGAAAACATTCAGTACTTC.

This clonotype was detected a few times. The chain uses TRBV6-2 or TRBV6-3 and TRBJ2-7; 7 bases are shared with TRBD1. The CDR3 is made up of 12 amino acids. J was trimmed by 7 bases and V by 6 bases; bases with no gene match: 6. The germline CDR1 and CDR2 sequences are MNHEY and SVGEGT. CDR3 residues: CASSQQGNEQYF. DNA for the CDR3: TGTGCCAGCAGCCAACAGGGGAATGAGCAGTACTTC.

This clonotype has ten or more counts. The chain combines TRBV6-5 with TRBJ2-7; 9 bases map to TRBD1. The CDR3 spans 15 residues. Per germline, CDR1 MNHEY and CDR2 SVGAGI. V trimming: 0 bases; J trimming: 3 bases; junction bases outside the gene matches: 3. The CDR3 bases are TGTGCCAGCAGTTACTCCGGGACAGGGCGCTACGAGCAGTACTTC. The encoded protein is CASSYSGTGRYEQYF.

This chain uses TRBV5-6 with TRBJ2-1; D is ambiguous. There are 12 residues in the CDR3. Per the germline V gene, CDR1 is SGHDT and CDR2 is YYEEEE. The ends were cut back, 2 bases at V and 5 bases at J, with 5 bases in the middle. The CDR3 bases are TGTGCCAGCAGCTTTCCCGACAATGAGCAGTTCTTC. Protein product: CASSFPDNEQFF.

This clonotype was recorded many times. The rearrangement uses TRBV7-9 and TRBJ1-1; unclear D gene. Germline V gives CDR1 SEHNR, CDR2 FQNEAQ (reference sequence). Trimming cost V 7 bases and J 1 base, with 10 bases left between them. The CDR3 has 13 residues. CDR3 coding DNA: TGTGCCAGCACTTTAGGCAAGAACACTGAAGCTTTCTTT. It is translated as CASTLGKNTEAFF.

This clonotype was detected ten times or more. The chain carries TRBV7-2 and TRBJ2-1; no clear D gene. The CDR3 is made up of 14 amino acids. The germline V and J ends were trimmed by 5 bases and 5 bases, with 13 bases remaining between them. The germline gives CDR1 SGHTA, CDR2 FQGNSA. DNA of the CDR3: TGTGCCAGCAGCCCAGGCTTTGCGGACAATGAGCAGTTCTTC. Amino acid sequence: CASSPGFADNEQFF.

This clonotype was found many times. The chain has TRBV9 and TRBJ1-4; D gene ambiguous. The CDR3 has 14 amino acids. Germline CDR1 is SGDLS and CDR2 is YYNGEE. V was clipped by 3 bases and J by 8 bases, with 14 bases between them. CDR3 in DNA: TGTGCCAGCAGCGGCGGCGGAGTTGTGGAAAAACTGTTTTTT. Translating it yields CASSGGGVVEKLFF.

This clonotype was found many times. The rearrangement joins TRBV4-3 to TRBJ1-1; D might be TRBD1 (5 bases). The V and J ends lost 4 bases and 1 base respectively, with 10 bases between them. CDR1 is LGHNA and CDR2 is YSLEER in the germline V gene. This CDR3 is built from 14 residues. CDR3 sequence reads: CASSPRGTNTEAFF. The CDR3, as DNA: TGCGCCAGCAGCCCAAGGGGTACGAACACTGAAGCTTTCTTT.

The table lists this clonotype with many counts. V and J are TRBV2 and TRBJ2-7, with a weak D call TRBD1 (6 bases). V shed 3 bases and J shed 3 bases, with 15 bases lying between them. The CDR3 is 15 residues long. The germline gives CDR1 SNHLY, CDR2 FYNNEI. CDR3 nucleotide sequence: TGTGCCAGCAGTGACGGGCCACAGGGAAGCTACGAGCAGTACTTC. Its translation: CASSDGPQGSYEQYF.

This clonotype appeared a few times. V usage is TRBV6-5 and J usage is TRBJ2-7; 8 nucleotides align to TRBD1. The V segment lost 4 bases and the J segment 2 bases; nucleotides outside the gene matches: 7. The length of the CDR3 is 15 residues. Per the germline V gene, CDR1 is MNHEY and CDR2 is SVGAGI. The CDR3 region has the DNA TGTGCCAGCAGTTCTGGGGACAGGCTCCCCTACGAGCAGTACGTC. Protein: CASSSGDRLPYEQYV.

This clonotype was seen at least ten times. This chain connects TRBV4-1 to TRBJ1-1; no definite D call. The CDR3 consists of 15 residues. Germline V gene lookup returns CDR1 MGHRA and CDR2 YSYEKL. The germline V and J ends were trimmed by 0 bases and 0 bases, with 8 bases remaining between them. The CDR3 here is CASSQEVTMNTEAFF. The DNA for the CDR3 is TGCGCCAGCAGCCAAGAGGTTACTATGAACACTGAAGCTTTCTTT.

V gene TRBV19 combines with J gene TRBJ2-5; D uncertain. V was trimmed by 2 bases and J by 1 base, leaving 5 bases between them. This CDR3 has 13 amino acids. Germline V lookup: CDR1 LNHDA, CDR2 SQIVND (reference sequence). CDR3 DNA: TGTGCCAGTAGTATAAATCCCCAAGAGACCCAGTACTTC. This translates into CASSINPQETQYF.